Sequencing of this T cell receptor beta chain was carried out in a study of cytomegalovirus exposure and HLA in healthy donors. Comments on this clone: One junction end does not reproduce the germline sequence, and a read error may be involved.

Researchers ran the PCR with 60 Vbeta and 13 Jbeta primers. The method was immunoSEQ multiplex PCR; TCRdb's version includes in-frame clones alone and lacks a portion of them. The data hold about 96,000 clones, with about four fifths observed a single time. CDR1 is ENHRY, CDR2 SYGVKD, per germline. The CDR3 is made up of 13 amino acids. The TCR comes from a woman between 65 and 79 years old in good health and CMV-seropositive. The J gene is TRBJ2-7, the V gene TRBV10-3, with D possibly being TRBD2 (6 bases). Sequenced material: PBMCs. The CDR3 here is CATGDSRSYGQYF. DNA for the CDR3: TGTGCCACCGGGGACTCACGCTCCTACGGGCAGTACTTC.